A selection of T cell receptor beta chains follows, all from one sample in a study of cytomegalovirus exposure and HLA in healthy donors. Method: immunoSEQ multiplex PCR; TCRdb's copy keeps in-frame clones and lacks some. The sample table sets out about 160,000 clones. The sequencing input was PBMCs. The receptors were gathered from a man under 40 in good health and CMV-seronegative. CDR3s include the opening cysteine and the closing phenylalanine or tryptophan. A D gene is named only where the DNA matches it firmly.

>13|TRBJ1-5|TRBD1|TRBV18
CASSETGSQPQHF
TGTGCCAGCTCAGAGACAGGGAGCCAGCCCCAGCATTTT
>12|TRBJ2-7|.|TRBV6-1
CASSADGVEQYF
TGTGCCAGCAGTGCAGACGGGGTCGAGCAGTACTTC
>16|TRBJ2-1|TRBD1|TRBV19
CASSRARDSPYNEQFF
TGTGCCAGTAGCCGCGCCCGGGACAGCCCCTACAATGAGCAGTTCTTC
>14|TRBJ2-7|TRBD2|TRBV7-9
CASGLGLAPLEQYF
TGTGCCAGTGGCTTAGGACTAGCTCCTCTCGAGCAGTACTTC
>16|TRBJ2-3|.|TRBV6-5
CASSYSNLGGTDTQYF
TGTGCCAGCAGTTACTCAAATCTCGGGGGCACAGATACGCAGTATTTT
>13|TRBJ1-2|.|TRBV5-1
CASSPGGGAGYTF
TGCGCCAGCAGTCCCGGCGGGGGGGCTGGCTACACCTTC
>15|TRBJ1-1|.|TRBV2
CASSEARAGFTEAFF
TGTGCCAGCAGTGAAGCTAGGGCAGGGTTCACTGAAGCTTTCTTT
>14|TRBJ1-2|.|TRBV14
CASEPLGGRSGYTF
TGTGCCAGCGAACCCCTAGGAGGGCGAAGTGGCTACACCTTC
>16|TRBJ2-1|TRBD2|TRBV14
CASSQEPGRERNEQFF
TGTGCCAGCAGCCAAGAGCCGGGGCGGGAGCGCAATGAGCAGTTCTTC
>15|TRBJ2-7|.|TRBV11-3
CASSLGPGDLYEQYF
TGTGCCAGCAGCTTAGGGCCGGGGGACCTATACGAGCAGTACTTC
>13|TRBJ2-1|.|TRBV28
CASRRTAYNEQFF
TGTGCCAGCAGAAGGACAGCCTACAATGAGCAGTTCTTC
>17|TRBJ2-7|TRBD2|TRBV4-2
CASSQAGLAGTAYEQYF
TGTGCCAGCAGCCAAGCCGGACTAGCGGGGACAGCCTACGAGCAGTACTTC
>15|TRBJ2-5|.|TRBV19
CASSMTPRLQETQYF
TGTGCCAGTAGTATGACTCCGCGGCTCCAAGAGACCCAGTACTTC
>12|TRBJ2-7|.|TRBV2
CASSDNPVPHYF
TGTGCCAGCAGTGATAACCCGGTCCCTCATTACTTC
>13|TRBJ2-7|TRBD1|TRBV9
CASSATGTHEQYF
TGTGCCAGCAGCGCGACAGGGACCCACGAGCAGTACTTC
>14|TRBJ2-2|.|TRBV5-5
CAGHGGQNTGELFF
TGTGCCGGACATGGGGGACAGAACACCGGGGAGCTGTTTTTT
>13|TRBJ1-2|.|TRBV28
CASSLRNPYGYTF
TGTGCCAGCAGTTTGCGGAACCCCTATGGCTACACCTTC